This entry lists 3 T cell receptor beta chains sequenced from one sample in a study of human T cells and chemical hapten exposure. Noted time point: pre-sensitization, week 0. Treatment noted: therapeutic diphenylcyclopropenone sensitization with weekly scalp DPC. In TCRdb, the RACE reads were re-called with MiXCR into one record per CDR3 protein. The sample has approximately 79,000 distinct CDR3 sequences, 7.5% to 9.5% seen once. Sequenced here: whole blood, sampled in connection with sensitization to the hapten diphenylcyclopropenone (DPC). The origin of the receptors is a man aged 40-49 years with alopecia areata. Some clones in this sample may be carry-over from other donors' samples.

This clonotype was observed a handful of times. The chain is built from TRBV28 and TRBJ2-7; weak D call: TRBD1 (5 bases). V was shortened by 8 bases and J by 2 bases, with 19 bases between the two germline ends. Germline V gives CDR1 MDHEN, CDR2 SYDVKM. The length of the CDR3 is 15 residues. In nucleotides, the CDR3 is TGTGCCAGCGGTAGGGCGGCAGGGCTTCCCTACGAGCAGTACGTC. This encodes CASGRAAGLPYEQYV.

This clonotype was detected many times. The chain employs TRBV7-2 and TRBJ2-3; D remains ambiguous. Trimming shortened V by 4 bases and J by 2 bases, and 10 bases separated the two germline ends. The CDR3 loop spans 14 amino acids. CDR1 is SGHTA and CDR2 is FQGNSA in the germline V gene. The CDR3 region has the DNA TGTGCCAGCAGCTATGTGGCAGCCACAGATACGCAGTATTTT. This translates into CASSYVAATDTQYF.

The J gene is TRBJ1-5, the V gene TRBV20-1; 10 bases are shared with TRBD1. Unmatched junction bases numbered 3, after V lost 5 bases and J lost 5 bases. The CDR3 has 13 residues. From germline, CDR1 is DFQATT and CDR2 SNEGSKA (reference sequence). This CDR3 reads CSAAGQGYQPQHF. The CDR3 nucleotides read TGCAGTGCTGCGGGACAGGGGTATCAGCCCCAGCATTTT.